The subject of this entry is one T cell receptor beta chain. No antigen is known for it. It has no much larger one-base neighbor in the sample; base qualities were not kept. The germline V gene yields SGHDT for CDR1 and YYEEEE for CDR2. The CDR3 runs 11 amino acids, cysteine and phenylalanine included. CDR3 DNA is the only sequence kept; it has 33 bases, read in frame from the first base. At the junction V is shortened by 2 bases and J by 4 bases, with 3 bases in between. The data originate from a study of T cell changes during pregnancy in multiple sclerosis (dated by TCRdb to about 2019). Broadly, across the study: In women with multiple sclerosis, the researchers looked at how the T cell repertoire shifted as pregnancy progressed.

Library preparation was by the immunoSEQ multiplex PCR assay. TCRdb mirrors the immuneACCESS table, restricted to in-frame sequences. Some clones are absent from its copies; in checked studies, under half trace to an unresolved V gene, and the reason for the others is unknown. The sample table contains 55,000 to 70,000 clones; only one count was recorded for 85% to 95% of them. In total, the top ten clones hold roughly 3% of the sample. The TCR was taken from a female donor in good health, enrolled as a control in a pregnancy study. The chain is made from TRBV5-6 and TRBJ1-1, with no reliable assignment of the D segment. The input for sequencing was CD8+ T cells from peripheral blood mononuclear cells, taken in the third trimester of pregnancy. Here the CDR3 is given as CASSFSTEAFF. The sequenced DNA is TGTGCCAGCAGCTTCTCCACTGAAGCTTTCTTT.